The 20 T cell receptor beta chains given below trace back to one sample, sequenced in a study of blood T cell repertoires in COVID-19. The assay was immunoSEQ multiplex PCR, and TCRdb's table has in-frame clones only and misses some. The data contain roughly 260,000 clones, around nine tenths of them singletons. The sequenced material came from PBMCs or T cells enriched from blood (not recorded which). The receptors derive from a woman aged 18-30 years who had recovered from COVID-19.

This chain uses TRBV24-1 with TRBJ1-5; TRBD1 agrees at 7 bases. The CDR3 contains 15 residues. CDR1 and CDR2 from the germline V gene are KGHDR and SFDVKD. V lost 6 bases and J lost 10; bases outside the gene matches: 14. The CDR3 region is CATSLIGQEAKPQHF. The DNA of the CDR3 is TGTGCCACCAGTTTGATAGGACAGGAGGCTAAACCCCAGCATTTT.

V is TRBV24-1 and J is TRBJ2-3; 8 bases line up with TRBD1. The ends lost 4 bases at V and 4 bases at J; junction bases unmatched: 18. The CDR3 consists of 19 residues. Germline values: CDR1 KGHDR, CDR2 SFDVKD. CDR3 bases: TGTGCCACCAGTGACCCCCCTACCGGACAGGGAGTCATATCAGATACGCAGTATTTT. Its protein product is CATSDPPTGQGVISDTQYF.

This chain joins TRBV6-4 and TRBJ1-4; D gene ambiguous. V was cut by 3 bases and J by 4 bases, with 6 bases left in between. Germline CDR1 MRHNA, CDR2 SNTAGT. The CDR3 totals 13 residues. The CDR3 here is CASSESDNEKLFF. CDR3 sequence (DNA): TGTGCCAGCAGTGAATCAGATAATGAAAAACTGTTTTTT.

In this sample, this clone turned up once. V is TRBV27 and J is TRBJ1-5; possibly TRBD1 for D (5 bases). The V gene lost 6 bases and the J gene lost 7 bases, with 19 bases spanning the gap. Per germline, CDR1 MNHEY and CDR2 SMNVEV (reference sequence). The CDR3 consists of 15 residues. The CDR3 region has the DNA TGTGCCAGCAGCTCGCAGGGTTTTTTTCTCCAGCCCCAGCATTTT. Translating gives CASSSQGFFLQPQHF.

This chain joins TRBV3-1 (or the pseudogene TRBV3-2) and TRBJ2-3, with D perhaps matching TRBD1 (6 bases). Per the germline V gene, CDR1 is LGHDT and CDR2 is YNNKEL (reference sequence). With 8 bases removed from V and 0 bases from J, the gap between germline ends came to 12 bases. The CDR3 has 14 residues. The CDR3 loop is CASQQGHSTDTQYF. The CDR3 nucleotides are TGTGCCAGCCAACAGGGACATAGCACAGATACGCAGTATTTT.

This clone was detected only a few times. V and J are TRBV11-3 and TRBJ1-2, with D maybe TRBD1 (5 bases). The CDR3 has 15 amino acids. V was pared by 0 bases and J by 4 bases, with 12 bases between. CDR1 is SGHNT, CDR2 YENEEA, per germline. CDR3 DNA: TGTGCCAGCAGCTTAGAGGGCAGGGCAGGCTATGGCTACACCTTC. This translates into CASSLEGRAGYGYTF.

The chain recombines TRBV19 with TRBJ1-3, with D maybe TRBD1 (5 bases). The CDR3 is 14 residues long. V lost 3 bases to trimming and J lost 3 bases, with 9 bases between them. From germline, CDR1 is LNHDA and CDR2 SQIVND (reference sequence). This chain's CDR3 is CASSIGGDGNTIYF. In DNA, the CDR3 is TGTGCCAGTAGTATTGGAGGGGATGGAAACACCATATATTTT.

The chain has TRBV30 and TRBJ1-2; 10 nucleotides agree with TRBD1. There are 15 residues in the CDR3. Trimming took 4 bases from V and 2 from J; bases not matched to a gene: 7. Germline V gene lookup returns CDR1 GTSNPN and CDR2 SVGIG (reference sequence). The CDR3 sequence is CAWTWGTGENYGYTF. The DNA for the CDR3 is TGTGCCTGGACATGGGGGACAGGGGAGAACTATGGCTACACCTTC.

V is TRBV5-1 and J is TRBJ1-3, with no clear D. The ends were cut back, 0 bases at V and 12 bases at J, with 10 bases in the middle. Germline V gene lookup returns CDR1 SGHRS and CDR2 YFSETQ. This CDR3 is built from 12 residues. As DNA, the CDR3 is TGCGCCAGCAGCTTGGACGCCCGGAGCATATATTTT. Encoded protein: CASSLDARSIYF.

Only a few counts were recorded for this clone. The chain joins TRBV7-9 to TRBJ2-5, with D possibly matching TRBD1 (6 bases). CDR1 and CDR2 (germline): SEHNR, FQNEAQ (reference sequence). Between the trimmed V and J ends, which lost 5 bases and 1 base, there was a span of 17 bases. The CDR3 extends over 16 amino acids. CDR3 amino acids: CASSHRDIRVQETQYF. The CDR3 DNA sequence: TGTGCCAGCAGCCATAGGGACATCCGAGTCCAAGAGACCCAGTACTTC. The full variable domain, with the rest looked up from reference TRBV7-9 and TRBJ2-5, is DTGVSQNPRHKITKRGQNVTFRCDPISEHNRLYWYRQTLGQGPEFLTYFQNEAQLEKSRLLSDRFSAERPKGSFSTLEIQRTEQGDSAMYLCASSHRDIRVQETQYFGPGTRLLVL.

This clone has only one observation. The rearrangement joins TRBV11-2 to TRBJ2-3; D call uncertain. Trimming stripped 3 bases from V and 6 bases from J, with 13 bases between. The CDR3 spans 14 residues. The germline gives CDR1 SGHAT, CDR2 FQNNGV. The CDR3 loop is CASSFRPRRDTQYF. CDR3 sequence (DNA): TGTGCCAGCAGCTTCCGTCCTCGTCGGGATACGCAGTATTTT.

The CDR3 spells CASSIFAAYEQYF. The CDR3 DNA sequence: TGTGCCAGTAGTATTTTCGCAGCGTACGAGCAGTACTTC. The V and J genes are TRBV19 and TRBJ2-7; unclear D gene. The CDR3 contains 13 residues. Germline CDR1 is LNHDA and CDR2 is SQIVND (reference sequence). The ends were cut back, 3 bases at V and 4 bases at J, with 10 bases in the middle. Full variable domain (rest looked up from reference TRBV19 and TRBJ2-7): DGGITQSPKYLFRKEGQNVTLSCEQNLNHDAMYWYRQDPGQGLRLIYYSQIVNDFQKGDIAEGYSVSREKKESFPLTVTSAQKNPTAFYLCASSIFAAYEQYFGPGTRLTVT.

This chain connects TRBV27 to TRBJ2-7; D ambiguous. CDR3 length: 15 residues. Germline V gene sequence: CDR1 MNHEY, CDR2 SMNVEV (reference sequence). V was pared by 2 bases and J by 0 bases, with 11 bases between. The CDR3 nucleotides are TGTGCCAGCAGTTTAGATCGGTCCTCCTCCTACGAGCAGTACTTC. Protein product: CASSLDRSSSYEQYF.

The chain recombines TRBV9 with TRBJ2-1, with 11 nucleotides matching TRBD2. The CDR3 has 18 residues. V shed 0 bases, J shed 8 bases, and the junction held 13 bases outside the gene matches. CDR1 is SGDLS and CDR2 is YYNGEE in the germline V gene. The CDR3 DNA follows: TGTGCCAGCAGCGTAGGCGGGCTAGCGGGGGGAAGATGGGATGAGCAGTTCTTC. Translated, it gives CASSVGGLAGGRWDEQFF.

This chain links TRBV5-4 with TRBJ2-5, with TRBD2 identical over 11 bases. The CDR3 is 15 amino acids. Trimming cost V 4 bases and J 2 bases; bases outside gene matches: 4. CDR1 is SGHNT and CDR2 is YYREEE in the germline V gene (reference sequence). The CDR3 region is CASSPGLAVQETQYF. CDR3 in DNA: TGTGCCAGCAGCCCGGGACTAGCGGTACAAGAGACCCAGTACTTC.

CDR3: CSVQQGAVTEAFF. For the CDR3, the DNA is TGCAGCGTCCAACAGGGGGCGGTCACTGAAGCTTTCTTT. This rearrangement joins TRBV29-1 to TRBJ1-1; 9 bases line up with TRBD1. There are 13 residues in the CDR3. Trimming removed 6 bases from V and 4 bases from J; junction bases left unmatched: 6. Germline V gives CDR1 SQVTM, CDR2 ANQGSEA. The variable domain in full, with the rest retrieved from reference TRBV29-1 and TRBJ1-1, is SAVISQKPSRDICQRGTSLTIQCQVDSQVTMMFWYRQQPGQSLTLIATANQGSEATYESGFVIDKFPISRPNLTFSTLTVSNMSPEDSSIYLCSVQQGAVTEAFFGQGTRLTVV.

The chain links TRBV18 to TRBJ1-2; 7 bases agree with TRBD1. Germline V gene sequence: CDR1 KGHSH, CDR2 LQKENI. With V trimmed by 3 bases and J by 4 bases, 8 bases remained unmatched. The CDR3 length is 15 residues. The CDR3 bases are TGTGCCAGCTCACCCTTGAGACAGGGCACCTATGGCTACACCTTC. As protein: CASSPLRQGTYGYTF.

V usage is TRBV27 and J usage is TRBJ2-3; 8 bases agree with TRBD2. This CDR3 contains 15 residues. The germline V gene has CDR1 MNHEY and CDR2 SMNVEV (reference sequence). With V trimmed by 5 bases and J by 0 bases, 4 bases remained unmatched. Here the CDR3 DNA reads TGTGCCAGCAGTCAAGCGGGGGCGAGCACAGATACGCAGTATTTT. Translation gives CASSQAGASTDTQYF.

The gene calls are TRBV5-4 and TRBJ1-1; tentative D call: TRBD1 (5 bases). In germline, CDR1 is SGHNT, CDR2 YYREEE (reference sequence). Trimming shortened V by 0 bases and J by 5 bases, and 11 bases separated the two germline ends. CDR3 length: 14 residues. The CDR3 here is CASSLVGLPTEAFF. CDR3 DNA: TGTGCCAGCAGCTTGGTGGGACTTCCAACTGAAGCTTTCTTT.

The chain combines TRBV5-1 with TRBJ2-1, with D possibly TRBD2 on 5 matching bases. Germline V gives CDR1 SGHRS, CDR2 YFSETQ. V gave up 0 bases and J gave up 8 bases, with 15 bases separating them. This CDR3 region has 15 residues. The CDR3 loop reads CASSLGSRTRDEQFF. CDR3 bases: TGCGCCAGCAGCTTGGGAAGCCGTACGAGGGATGAGCAGTTCTTC.